These 16 T cell receptor beta chains were sequenced from one sample in a study of blood T cells in healthy people across ages (dated by TCRdb to about 2015). The method was 5' RACE. Sequencing relied on an Illumina HiSeq 2500. A second roughly 6 to 12 cycle PCR used a sample-barcoded 5' primer and a J-beta primer mix. The public reads were reprocessed in TCRdb via fastp at Q25 and MiXCR, keeping in-frame beta chains. Entries that share a CDR3 protein sequence are merged under the most common genes and DNA. Counted in this sample were almost 1 million distinct CDR3 sequences; about 51% of them appeared once. Of the sample, about a fifth falls within the top ten clones. Sequenced material: blood. Receptors originate from a woman aged 55-70 years in good health.

This clonotype was observed at least ten times. J is TRBJ2-4 and V is TRBV29-1; 9 nucleotides line up with TRBD1. The CDR3 has 13 amino acids. With 6 bases clipped from V and 5 bases from J, the junction kept 5 bases outside the gene matches. Germline V gene lookup returns CDR1 SQVTM and CDR2 ANQGSEA. For the CDR3, the DNA is TGCAGCGTGGAGGGACAGGGTGAAAACATTCAGTACTTC. As protein: CSVEGQGENIQYF.

The chain recombines TRBV6-2 or TRBV6-3 with TRBJ2-7; 12 bases line up with TRBD2. CDR1 MNHEY and CDR2 SVGEGT come from the germline V gene. CDR3 length equals 15 residues. V shed 6 bases and J 2 bases; nucleotides not matched to a gene: 5. This CDR3 is CASRPLAGGTYEQYF. The CDR3 DNA reads TGTGCCAGCAGACCACTAGCGGGAGGTACCTACGAGCAGTACTTC.

This clonotype has just a few counts. The chain couples TRBV7-9 to TRBJ2-5; 10 nucleotides align to TRBD2. The CDR3 contains 15 residues. With V trimmed by 3 bases and J by 5 bases, 6 bases remained unmatched. CDR1 SEHNR and CDR2 FQNEAQ come from the germline V gene (reference sequence). CDR3 in amino acids: CASSFMTSGRETQYF. The DNA for the CDR3 is TGTGCCAGCAGCTTCATGACTAGCGGGCGGGAGACCCAGTACTTC.

The chain has TRBV5-6 and TRBJ2-1, with 8 bases aligning to TRBD1. This CDR3 region has 15 residues. V shed 5 bases, J shed 6 bases, and the junction held 10 bases outside the gene matches. Germline CDR1 reads SGHDT; CDR2 reads YYEEEE. The CDR3 DNA follows: TGTGCCAGCAGTCGGGACAGGTTGTTTGTCAATGAGCAGTTCTTC. Protein sequence: CASSRDRLFVNEQFF.

The rearrangement links TRBV6-5 to TRBJ1-6, with D unresolved. This CDR3 region has 13 residues. Deletions cut 2 bases from V and 8 bases from J, with 7 bases between. Germline CDR1 MNHEY, CDR2 SVGAGI. The CDR3 loop is CASSYSGDSPLHF. DNA for the CDR3: TGTGCCAGCAGTTACAGCGGAGATTCACCCCTCCACTTT.

The chain uses TRBV7-2 and TRBJ2-4; D gene uncertain. Trimming pared 5 bases from V and 0 bases from J, leaving 14 bases between. Germline V lookup: CDR1 SGHTA, CDR2 FQGNSA. The CDR3 spans 16 residues. Here the CDR3 DNA reads TGTGCCAGCAGCCCCCTAACCGGCTTAGCCAAAAACATTCAGTACTTC. Its protein is CASSPLTGLAKNIQYF.

This sequence joins TRBV7-2 and TRBJ2-7, with 8 bases lining up with TRBD1. The end of the DNA aligns better with TRBJ2-5, so the J call may be wrong. CDR3 length: 16 residues. Germline-derived CDR1 and CDR2 are SGHTA and FQGNSA. CDR3 residues: CASSRRQGRKVETQYF. The CDR3, as DNA: TGTGCCAGCAGCCGGCGACAGGGGAGGAAGGTAGAGACCCAGTACTTC.

Note on this clonotype: A read error is possible here, since a much larger clone lies one base away. This chain uses TRBV4-2 with TRBJ2-5; D is perhaps TRBD1 or TRBD2 (5 bases each). Trimming removed 2 bases at V and 5 bases at J, with 12 bases between. CDR3 length: 14 residues. The germline V gene encodes CDR1 LGHNA and CDR2 YNFKEQ. This CDR3 is CASSQKLGVETQYF. CDR3 nucleotide sequence: TGTGCCAGCAGCCAAAAACTAGGGGTGGAGACCCAGTACTTC.

V gene TRBV29-1 combines with J gene TRBJ2-6; possibly TRBD2 for D (6 bases). CDR1 SQVTM and CDR2 ANQGSEA come from the germline V gene. V shed 5 bases and J shed 0 bases, with 8 bases lying between them. This CDR3 is 14 amino acids long. The CDR3 sequence: CSVPGSSGANVLTF. The CDR3 DNA follows: TGCAGCGTTCCCGGGAGCTCTGGGGCCAACGTCCTGACTTTC.

The chain has TRBV4-1 and TRBJ1-6; D is unclear. The CDR3 totals 16 residues. The germline V gene has CDR1 MGHRA and CDR2 YSYEKL. V was cut by 8 bases and J by 10 bases, with 24 bases left in between. The CDR3: CASGKLPGAGISPLHF. CDR3 coding DNA: TGCGCCAGCGGTAAATTGCCGGGAGCTGGGATATCACCCCTCCACTTT.

This chain connects TRBV6-5 to TRBJ2-2, with no clear D. The V end was cut by 5 bases, the J end by 6 bases, with 10 bases between. The CDR3 is 13 residues long. Germline values: CDR1 MNHEY, CDR2 SVGAGI. The CDR3: CASSPGPSGELFF. DNA of the CDR3: TGTGCCAGCAGTCCGGGCCCGTCCGGGGAGCTGTTTTTT.

The rearrangement uses TRBV20-1 and TRBJ1-4; tentative D call: TRBD1 (5 bases). The V gene lost 2 bases and the J gene lost 15 bases, with 16 bases spanning the gap. In germline, CDR1 is DFQATT, CDR2 SNEGSKA (reference sequence). This CDR3 region has 12 residues. CDR3 sequence reads: CSARSGTTAVFF. Here the CDR3 DNA reads TGCAGTGCTAGATCAGGGACCACGGCGGTGTTTTTT.

This clonotype was recorded a few times. The chain joins TRBV11-2 to TRBJ2-5; 7 bases are shared with TRBD2. The CDR3 is made up of 14 amino acids. The trim removed 2 bases at V and 3 bases at J, leaving 3 bases unmatched. The germline V gene encodes CDR1 SGHAT and CDR2 FQNNGV. The chain's CDR3 is CASSLWGGEETQYF. Here the CDR3 DNA reads TGTGCCAGCAGCTTATGGGGGGGAGAAGAGACCCAGTACTTC.

This clonotype was counted once. The rearrangement uses TRBV18 and TRBJ1-1; TRBD1 agrees at 8 bases. The CDR3 sequence is 13 residues long. V dropped 8 bases and J dropped 1; count of bases not matched to a gene: 3. Germline assignment: CDR1 KGHSH and CDR2 LQKENI. The chain's CDR3 is CASAGGENTEAFF. CDR3 coding DNA: TGTGCCAGCGCAGGGGGCGAGAACACTGAAGCTTTCTTT.

This clonotype was seen more than once but under ten times. The gene calls are TRBV30 and TRBJ1-2; 10 nucleotides align to TRBD1. V gave up 1 base and J gave up 12 bases; unmatched junction bases: 8. The CDR3 has 13 amino acids. Germline-derived CDR1 and CDR2 are GTSNPN and SVGIG (reference sequence). The CDR3 reads CAWSAIGTGVHTF. In DNA, the CDR3 is TGTGCCTGGAGTGCTATCGGGACAGGGGTCCACACCTTC.

The chain joins TRBV4-3 to TRBJ2-7; D is unclear. V was shortened by 1 base and J by 5 bases, with 24 bases between the two germline ends. Germline CDR1 reads LGHNA; CDR2 reads YSLEER. There are 18 residues in the CDR3. CDR3 DNA: TGCGCCAGCAGCCAAGCAATTCGTCGGGCAACCATTACCCACGAGCAGTACTTC. This translates into CASSQAIRRATITHEQYF.